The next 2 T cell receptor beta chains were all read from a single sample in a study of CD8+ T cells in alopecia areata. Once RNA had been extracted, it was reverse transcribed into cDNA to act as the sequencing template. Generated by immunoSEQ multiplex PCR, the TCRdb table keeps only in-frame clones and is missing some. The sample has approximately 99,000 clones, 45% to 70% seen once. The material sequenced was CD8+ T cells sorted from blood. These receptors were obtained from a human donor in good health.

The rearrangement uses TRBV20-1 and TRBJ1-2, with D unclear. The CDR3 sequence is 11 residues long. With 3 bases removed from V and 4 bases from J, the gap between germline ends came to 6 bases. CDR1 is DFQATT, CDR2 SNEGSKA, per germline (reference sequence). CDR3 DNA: TGCAGTGCTAGCACCCTCTATGGCTACACCTTC. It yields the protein CSASTLYGYTF.

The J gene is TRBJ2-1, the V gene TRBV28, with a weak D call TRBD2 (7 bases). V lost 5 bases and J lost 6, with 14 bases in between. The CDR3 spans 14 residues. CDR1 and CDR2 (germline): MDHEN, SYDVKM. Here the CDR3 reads CASSIRGAINEQFF. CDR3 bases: TGTGCCAGCAGTATCCGGGGGGCCATCAATGAGCAGTTCTTC.